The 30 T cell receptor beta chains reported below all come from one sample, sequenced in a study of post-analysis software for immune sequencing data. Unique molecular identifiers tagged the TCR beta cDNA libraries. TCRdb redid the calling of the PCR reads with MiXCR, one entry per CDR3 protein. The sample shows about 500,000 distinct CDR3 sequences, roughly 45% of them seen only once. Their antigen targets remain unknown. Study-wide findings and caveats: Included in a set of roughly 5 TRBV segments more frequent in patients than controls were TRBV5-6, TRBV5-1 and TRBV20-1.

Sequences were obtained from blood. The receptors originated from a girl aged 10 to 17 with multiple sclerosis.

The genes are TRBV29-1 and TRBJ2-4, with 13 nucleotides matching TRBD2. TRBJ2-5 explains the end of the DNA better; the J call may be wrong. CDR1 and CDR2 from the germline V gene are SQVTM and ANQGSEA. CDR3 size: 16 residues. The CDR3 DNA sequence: TGCAGCGTTGAAGGTGGACTAGCGGGAGTACATGAGACCCAGTACTTC. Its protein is CSVEGGLAGVHETQYF.

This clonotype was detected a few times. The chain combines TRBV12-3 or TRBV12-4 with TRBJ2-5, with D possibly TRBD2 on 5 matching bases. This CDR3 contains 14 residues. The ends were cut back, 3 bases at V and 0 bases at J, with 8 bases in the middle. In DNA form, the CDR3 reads TGTGCCAGCAGTTTTTTCGGGGACCAAGAGACCCAGTACTTC. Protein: CASSFFGDQETQYF.

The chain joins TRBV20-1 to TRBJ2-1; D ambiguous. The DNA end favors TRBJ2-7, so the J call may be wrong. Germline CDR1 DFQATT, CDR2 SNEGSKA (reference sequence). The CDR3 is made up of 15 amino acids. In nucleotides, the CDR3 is TGCAGTGCTTCCGGGCCCGTGGGGTCCTACAATGAGCAGTACTTC. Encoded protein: CSASGPVGSYNEQYF.

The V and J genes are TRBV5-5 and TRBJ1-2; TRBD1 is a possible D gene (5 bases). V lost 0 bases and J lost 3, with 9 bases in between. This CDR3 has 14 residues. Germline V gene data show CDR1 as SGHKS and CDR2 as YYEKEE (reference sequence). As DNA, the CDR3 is TGTGCCAGCAGCTTGGGGGGCGTAGACTATGGCTACACCTTC. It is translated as CASSLGGVDYGYTF.

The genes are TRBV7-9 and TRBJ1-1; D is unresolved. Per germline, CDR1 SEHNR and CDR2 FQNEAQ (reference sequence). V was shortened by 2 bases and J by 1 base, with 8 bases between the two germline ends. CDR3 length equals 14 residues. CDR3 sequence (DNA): TGTGCCAGCAGCTTATCGGCCAGGAACACTGAAGCTTTCTTT. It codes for CASSLSARNTEAFF. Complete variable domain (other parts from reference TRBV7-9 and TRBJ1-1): DTGVSQNPRHKITKRGQNVTFRCDPISEHNRLYWYRQTLGQGPEFLTYFQNEAQLEKSRLLSDRFSAERPKGSFSTLEIQRTEQGDSAMYLCASSLSARNTEAFFGQGTRLTVV.

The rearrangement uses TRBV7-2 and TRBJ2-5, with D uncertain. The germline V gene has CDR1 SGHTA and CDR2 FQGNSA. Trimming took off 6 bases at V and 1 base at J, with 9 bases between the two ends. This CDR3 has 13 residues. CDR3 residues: CASRSWGQETQYF. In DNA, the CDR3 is TGTGCCAGCAGGAGCTGGGGCCAAGAGACCCAGTACTTC.

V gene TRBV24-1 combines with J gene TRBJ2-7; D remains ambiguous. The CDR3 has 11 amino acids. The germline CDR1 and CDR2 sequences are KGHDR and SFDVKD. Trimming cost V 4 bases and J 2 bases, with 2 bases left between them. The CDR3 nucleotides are TGTGCCACCAGTGACGCCTACGAGCAGTACTTC. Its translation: CATSDAYEQYF.

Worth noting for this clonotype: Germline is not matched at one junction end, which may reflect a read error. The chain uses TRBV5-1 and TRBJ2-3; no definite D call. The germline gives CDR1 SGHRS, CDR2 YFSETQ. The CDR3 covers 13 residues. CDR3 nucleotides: TGCGCCAACAGCCCAGGTCGCACAGATACGCAGTATTTT. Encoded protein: CANSPGRTDTQYF.

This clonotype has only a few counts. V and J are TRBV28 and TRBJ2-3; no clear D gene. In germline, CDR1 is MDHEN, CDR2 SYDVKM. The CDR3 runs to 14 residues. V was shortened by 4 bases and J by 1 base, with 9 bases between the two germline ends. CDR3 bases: TGTGCCAGCAGTTCTTTTTCGGGCACAGATACGCAGTATTTT. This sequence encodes CASSSFSGTDTQYF.

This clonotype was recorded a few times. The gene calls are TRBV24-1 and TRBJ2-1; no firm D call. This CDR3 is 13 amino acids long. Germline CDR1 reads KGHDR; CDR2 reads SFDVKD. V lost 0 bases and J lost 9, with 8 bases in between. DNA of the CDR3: TGTGCCACCAGTGATTTGGGAGACATTGAGCAGTTCTTC. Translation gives CATSDLGDIEQFF.

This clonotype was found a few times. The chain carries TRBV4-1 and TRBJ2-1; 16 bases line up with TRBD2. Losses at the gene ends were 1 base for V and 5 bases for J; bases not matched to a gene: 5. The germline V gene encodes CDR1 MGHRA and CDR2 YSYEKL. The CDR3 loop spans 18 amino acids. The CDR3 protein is CASSQAGLAGGPHNEQFF. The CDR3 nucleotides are TGCGCCAGCAGCCAAGCGGGACTAGCGGGAGGGCCTCACAATGAGCAGTTCTTC.

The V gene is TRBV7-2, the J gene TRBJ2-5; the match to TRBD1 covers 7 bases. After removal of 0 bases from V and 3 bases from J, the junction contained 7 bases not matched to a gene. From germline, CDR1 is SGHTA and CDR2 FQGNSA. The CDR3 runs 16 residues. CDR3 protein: CASSLARGRSKETQYF. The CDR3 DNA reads TGTGCCAGCAGCTTAGCGAGGGGGCGGTCGAAAGAGACCCAGTACTTC. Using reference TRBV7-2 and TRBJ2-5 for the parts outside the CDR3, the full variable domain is GAGVSQSPSNKVTEKGKDVELRCDPISGHTALYWYRQSLGQGLEFLIYFQGNSAPDKSGLPSDRFSAERTGGSVSTLTIQRTQQEDSAVYLCASSLARGRSKETQYFGPGTRLLVL.

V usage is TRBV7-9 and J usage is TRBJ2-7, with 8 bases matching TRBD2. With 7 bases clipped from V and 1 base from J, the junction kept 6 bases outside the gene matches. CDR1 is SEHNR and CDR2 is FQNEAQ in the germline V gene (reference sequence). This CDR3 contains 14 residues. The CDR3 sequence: CASNLAGTSYEQYF. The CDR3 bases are TGTGCCAGCAACCTAGCGGGTACTTCCTACGAGCAGTACTTC. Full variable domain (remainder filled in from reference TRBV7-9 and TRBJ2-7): DTGVSQNPRHKITKRGQNVTFRCDPISEHNRLYWYRQTLGQGPEFLTYFQNEAQLEKSRLLSDRFSAERPKGSFSTLEIQRTEQGDSAMYLCASNLAGTSYEQYFGPGTRLTVT.

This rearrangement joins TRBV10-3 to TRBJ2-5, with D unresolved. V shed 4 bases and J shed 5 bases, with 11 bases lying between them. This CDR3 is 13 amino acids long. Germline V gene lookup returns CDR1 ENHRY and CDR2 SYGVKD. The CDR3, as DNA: TGTGCCATCAGTGTGGCAGGTCAGGAGACCCAGTACTTC. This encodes CAISVAGQETQYF.

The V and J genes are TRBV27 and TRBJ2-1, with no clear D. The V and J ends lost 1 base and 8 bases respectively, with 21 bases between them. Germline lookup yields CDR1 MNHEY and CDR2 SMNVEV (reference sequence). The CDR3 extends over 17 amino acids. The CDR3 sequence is CASSLWTKEREYDEQFF. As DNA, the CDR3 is TGTGCCAGCAGTTTATGGACGAAGGAAAGAGAGTACGATGAGCAGTTCTTC.

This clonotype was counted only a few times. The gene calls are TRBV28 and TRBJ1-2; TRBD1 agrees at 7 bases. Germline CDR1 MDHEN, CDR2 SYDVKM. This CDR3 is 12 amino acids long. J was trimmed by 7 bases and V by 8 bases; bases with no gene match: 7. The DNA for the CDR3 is TGTGCCAGCTCACGAAGGGGGCCTGGCTACACCTTC. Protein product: CASSRRGPGYTF.

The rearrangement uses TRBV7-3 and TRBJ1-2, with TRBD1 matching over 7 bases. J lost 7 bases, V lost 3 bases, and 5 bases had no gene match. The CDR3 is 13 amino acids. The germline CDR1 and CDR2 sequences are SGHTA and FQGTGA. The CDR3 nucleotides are TGTGCCAGCAGCTTTCGGACAGGCGGTGGCTACACCTTC. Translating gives CASSFRTGGGYTF.

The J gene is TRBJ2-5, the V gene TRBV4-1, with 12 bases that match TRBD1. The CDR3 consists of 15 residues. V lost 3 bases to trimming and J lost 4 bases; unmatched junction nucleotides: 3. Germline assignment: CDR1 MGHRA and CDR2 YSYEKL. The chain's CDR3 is CASSHGTGGVETQYF. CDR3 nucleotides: TGCGCCAGCAGCCATGGGACAGGGGGCGTAGAGACCCAGTACTTC.

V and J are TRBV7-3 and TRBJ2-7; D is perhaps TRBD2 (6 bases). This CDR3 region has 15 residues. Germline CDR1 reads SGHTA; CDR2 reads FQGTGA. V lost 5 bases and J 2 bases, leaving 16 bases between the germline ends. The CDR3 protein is CASSPTGSLTYEQYF. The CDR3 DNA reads TGTGCCAGCAGCCCGACCGGGAGTTTAACCTACGAGCAGTACTTC.

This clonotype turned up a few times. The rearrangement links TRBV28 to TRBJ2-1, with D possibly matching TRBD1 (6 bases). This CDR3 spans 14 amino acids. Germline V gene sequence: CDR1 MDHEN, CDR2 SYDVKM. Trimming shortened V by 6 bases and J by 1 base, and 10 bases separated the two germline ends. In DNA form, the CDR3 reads TGTGCCAGCAGCTCCGGACAGTCCTACAATGAGCAGTTCTTC. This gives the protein CASSSGQSYNEQFF.

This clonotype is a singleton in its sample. CDR3 loop: CASSLVRDPIYNEQFF. The CDR3 region has the DNA TGTGCCAGCAGCTTAGTCCGGGACCCAATATACAATGAGCAGTTCTTC. The gene calls are TRBV7-8 and TRBJ2-1; possibly TRBD1 or TRBD2 for D (5 bases each). The V gene lost 1 base and the J gene lost 4 bases, with 14 bases spanning the gap. The CDR3 length is 16 residues. CDR1 SGHVS and CDR2 FQNEAQ come from the germline V gene.

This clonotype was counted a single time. The CDR3 loop is CASRQKAGGDYEQYF. The CDR3 coding sequence is TGTGCCAGCAGGCAGAAAGCGGGAGGAGACTACGAGCAGTACTTC. This chain uses TRBV6-6 with TRBJ2-7; 9 nucleotides agree with TRBD2. Trimming cost V 6 bases and J 3 bases; bases outside gene matches: 9. Germline CDR1 MNHNY, CDR2 SVGAGI (reference sequence). This CDR3 spans 15 amino acids.

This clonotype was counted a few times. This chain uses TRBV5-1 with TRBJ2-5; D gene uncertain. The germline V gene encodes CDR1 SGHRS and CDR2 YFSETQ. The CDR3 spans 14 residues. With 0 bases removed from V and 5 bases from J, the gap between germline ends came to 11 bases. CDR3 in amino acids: CASSLGGNLETQYF. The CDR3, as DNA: TGCGCCAGCAGCTTGGGTGGAAACCTGGAGACCCAGTACTTC.

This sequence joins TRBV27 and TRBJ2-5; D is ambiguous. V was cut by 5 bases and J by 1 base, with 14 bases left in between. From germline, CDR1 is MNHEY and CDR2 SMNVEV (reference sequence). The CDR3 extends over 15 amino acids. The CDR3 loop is CASSTGPARQETQYF. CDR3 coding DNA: TGTGCCAGCAGTACTGGACCAGCGCGCCAAGAGACCCAGTACTTC.

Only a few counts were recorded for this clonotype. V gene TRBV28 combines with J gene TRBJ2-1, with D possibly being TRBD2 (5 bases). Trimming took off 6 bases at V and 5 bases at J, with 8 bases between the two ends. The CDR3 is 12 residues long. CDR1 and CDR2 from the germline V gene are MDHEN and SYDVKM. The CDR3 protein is CASRSSHNEQFF. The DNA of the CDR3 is TGTGCCAGCAGGTCTAGCCACAATGAGCAGTTCTTC.

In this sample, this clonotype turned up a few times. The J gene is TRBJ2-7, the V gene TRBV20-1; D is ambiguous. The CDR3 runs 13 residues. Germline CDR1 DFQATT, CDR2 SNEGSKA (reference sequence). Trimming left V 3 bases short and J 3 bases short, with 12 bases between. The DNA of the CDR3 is TGCAGTGCTAGTGGCGGAGCCTTCTACGAGCAGTACTTC. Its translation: CSASGGAFYEQYF.

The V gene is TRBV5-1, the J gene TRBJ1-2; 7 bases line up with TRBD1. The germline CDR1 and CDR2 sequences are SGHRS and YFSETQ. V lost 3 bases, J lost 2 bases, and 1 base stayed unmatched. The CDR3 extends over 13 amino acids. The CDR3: CASSSQGNYGYTF. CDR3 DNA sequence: TGCGCCAGCAGCTCACAGGGGAACTATGGCTACACCTTC.

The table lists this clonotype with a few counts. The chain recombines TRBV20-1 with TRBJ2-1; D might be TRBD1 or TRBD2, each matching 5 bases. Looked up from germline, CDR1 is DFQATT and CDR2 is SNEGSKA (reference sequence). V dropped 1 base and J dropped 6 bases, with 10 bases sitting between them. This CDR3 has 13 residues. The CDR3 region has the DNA TGCAGTGCTAGAGGGGGACCCCTCAATGAGCAGTTCTTC. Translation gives CSARGGPLNEQFF.

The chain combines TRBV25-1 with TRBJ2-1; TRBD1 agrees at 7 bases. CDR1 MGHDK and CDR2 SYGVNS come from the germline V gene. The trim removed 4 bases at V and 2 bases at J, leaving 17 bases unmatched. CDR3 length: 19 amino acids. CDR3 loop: CASSGLSLGQRVPYNEQFF. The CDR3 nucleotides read TGTGCCAGCAGTGGCCTTTCTTTGGGACAGCGAGTACCCTACAATGAGCAGTTCTTC.

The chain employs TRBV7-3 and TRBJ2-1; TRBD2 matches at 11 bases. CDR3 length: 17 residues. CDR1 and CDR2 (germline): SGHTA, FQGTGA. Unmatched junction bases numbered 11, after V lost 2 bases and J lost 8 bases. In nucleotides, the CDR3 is TGTGCCAGCAGCTTAGTGGGGCTAGCGGGAGGAGAAGATGAGCAGTTCTTC. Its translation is CASSLVGLAGGEDEQFF.